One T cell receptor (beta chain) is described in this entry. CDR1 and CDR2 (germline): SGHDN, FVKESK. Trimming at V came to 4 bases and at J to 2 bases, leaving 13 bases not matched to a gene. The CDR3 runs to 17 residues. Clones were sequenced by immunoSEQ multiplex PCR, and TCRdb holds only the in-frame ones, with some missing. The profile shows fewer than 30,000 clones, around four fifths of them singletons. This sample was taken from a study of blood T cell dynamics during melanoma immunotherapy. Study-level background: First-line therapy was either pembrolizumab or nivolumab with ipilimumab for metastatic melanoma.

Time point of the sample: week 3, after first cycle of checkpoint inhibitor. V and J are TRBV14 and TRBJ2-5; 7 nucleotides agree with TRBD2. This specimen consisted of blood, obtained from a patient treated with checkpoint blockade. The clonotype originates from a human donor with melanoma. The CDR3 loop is CASSLTTSRGGQETQYF. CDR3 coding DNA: TGTGCCAGCAGCCTGACGACTAGTCGGGGAGGGCAAGAGACCCAGTACTTC.